The 5 T cell receptor beta chains below come from one sample, sequenced in a study of cytomegalovirus exposure and HLA in healthy donors. 13 Jbeta primers and 60 Vbeta primers were used for the PCR. Only in-frame clones appear in the TCRdb table, and some are missing; sequencing was by immunoSEQ multiplex PCR. The profile shows approximately 160,000 clones, roughly 80% of them singletons. Sample: PBMCs. Receptors were obtained from a male donor in good health and CMV-seronegative.

Concerning this clone: The junction departs from germline at one end; a sequencing error may be responsible. The chain employs TRBV15 and TRBJ2-7, with 11 bases matching TRBD1. CDR3 length equals 16 residues. Looked up from germline, CDR1 is LNHNV and CDR2 is YYDKDF (reference sequence). CDR3 sequence reads: CTTSRDSGTGGHEQYF. The DNA of the CDR3 is TGTACCACCAGCAGAGATTCGGGGACAGGGGGACACGAGCAGTACTTC.

The chain combines TRBV7-9 with TRBJ2-5; 9 bases fit TRBD1. This CDR3 spans 14 amino acids. The germline gives CDR1 SEHNR, CDR2 FQNEAQ (reference sequence). V gave up 3 bases and J gave up 5 bases; unmatched junction bases: 4. CDR3 coding DNA: TGTGCCAGCAGCTTGAACAGGGGGCTCGAGACCCAGTACTTC. Translating it yields CASSLNRGLETQYF. The whole variable domain, remainder taken from reference TRBV7-9 and TRBJ2-5, is DTGVSQNPRHKITKRGQNVTFRCDPISEHNRLYWYRQTLGQGPEFLTYFQNEAQLEKSRLLSDRFSAERPKGSFSTLEIQRTEQGDSAMYLCASSLNRGLETQYFGPGTRLLVL.

This clone was detected a few times. The chain combines TRBV27 with TRBJ2-3, with TRBD1 identical over 9 bases. CDR1 and CDR2 (germline): MNHEY, SMNVEV (reference sequence). Trimming cost V 6 bases and J 5 bases; bases outside gene matches: 6. The CDR3 has 14 residues. The CDR3 nucleotides read TGTGCCAGCAGGGATACAGGGGGCAAAGATACGCAGTATTTT. It specifies CASRDTGGKDTQYF.

The gene calls are TRBV7-8 and TRBJ2-2; 7 nucleotides match TRBD2. J was trimmed by 4 bases and V by 1 base; bases with no gene match: 3. CDR3 length: 15 residues. Germline values: CDR1 SGHVS, CDR2 FQNEAQ. The CDR3 DNA reads TGTGCCAGCAGCTTAGGGGGCGGGGGCACCGGGGAGCTGTTTTTT. This encodes CASSLGGGGTGELFF. Variable domain in full (rest from reference TRBV7-8 and TRBJ2-2): GAGVSQSPRYKVAKRGQDVALRCDPISGHVSLFWYQQALGQGPEFLTYFQNEAQLDKSGLPSDRFFAERPEGSVSTLKIQRTQQEDSAVYLCASSLGGGGTGELFFGEGSRLTVL.

V is TRBV9 and J is TRBJ2-1, with 11 nucleotides matching TRBD2. The J segment lost 8 bases and the V segment lost 0 bases, leaving 4 bases of the junction unmatched. CDR1 is SGDLS and CDR2 is YYNGEE in the germline V gene. The CDR3 consists of 15 residues. The CDR3 nucleotides read TGTGCCAGCAGCGTAGTAGCGGGAGGGCCCGATGAGCAGTTCTTC. Encoded protein: CASSVVAGGPDEQFF.